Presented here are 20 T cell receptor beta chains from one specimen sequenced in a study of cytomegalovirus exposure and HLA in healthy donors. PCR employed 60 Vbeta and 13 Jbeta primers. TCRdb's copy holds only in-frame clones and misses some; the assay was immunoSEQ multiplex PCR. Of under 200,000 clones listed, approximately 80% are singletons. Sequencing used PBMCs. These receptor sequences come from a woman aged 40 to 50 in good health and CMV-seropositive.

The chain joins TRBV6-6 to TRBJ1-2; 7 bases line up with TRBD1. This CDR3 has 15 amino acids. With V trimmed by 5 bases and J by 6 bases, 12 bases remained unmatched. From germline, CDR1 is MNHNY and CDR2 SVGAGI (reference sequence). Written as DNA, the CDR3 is TGTGCCAGCAGTGCGCCGGGACAGTACTTTAATGGCTACACCTTC. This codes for CASSAPGQYFNGYTF.

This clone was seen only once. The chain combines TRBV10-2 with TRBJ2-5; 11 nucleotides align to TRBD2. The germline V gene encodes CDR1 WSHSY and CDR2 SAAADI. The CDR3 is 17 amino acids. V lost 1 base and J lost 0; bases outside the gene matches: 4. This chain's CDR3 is CASSEWTSGLYQETQYF. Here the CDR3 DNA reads TGCGCCAGCAGTGAGTGGACTAGCGGGTTGTACCAAGAGACCCAGTACTTC.

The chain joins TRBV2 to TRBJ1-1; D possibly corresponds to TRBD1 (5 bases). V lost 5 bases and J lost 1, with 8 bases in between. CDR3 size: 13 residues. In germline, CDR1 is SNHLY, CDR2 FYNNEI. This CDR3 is CASSRGQNTEAFF. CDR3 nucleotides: TGTGCCAGCAGTAGGGGCCAGAACACTGAAGCTTTCTTT.

The CDR3 sequence is CASSFTGTSAKNIQYF. The CDR3 nucleotides read TGTGCCAGCAGCTTCACGGGGACTTCGGCCAAAAACATTCAGTACTTC. The chain joins TRBV9 to TRBJ2-4; D might be TRBD2 (6 bases). CDR3 length: 16 amino acids. Trimming left V 4 bases short and J 1 base short, with 15 bases between. CDR1 and CDR2 from the germline V gene are SGDLS and YYNGEE.

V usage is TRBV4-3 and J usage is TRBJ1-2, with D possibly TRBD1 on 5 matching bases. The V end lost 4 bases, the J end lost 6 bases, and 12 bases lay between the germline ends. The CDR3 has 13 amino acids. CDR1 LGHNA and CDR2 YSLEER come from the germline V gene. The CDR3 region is CASSLGRGDGYTF. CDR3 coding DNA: TGCGCCAGCAGCCTCGGGCGGGGGGATGGCTACACCTTC.

The CDR3 is CASSPEGETQYF. The CDR3 DNA reads TGTGCCAGCTCACCAGAGGGAGAGACCCAGTACTTC. The genes are TRBV18 and TRBJ2-5, with D tentatively TRBD2 (5 bases). Germline V gives CDR1 KGHSH, CDR2 LQKENI. V lost 2 bases and J 4 bases, leaving 5 bases between the germline ends. The CDR3 sequence is 12 residues long. The variable domain in full, with the rest retrieved from reference TRBV18 and TRBJ2-5, is NAGVMQNPRHLVRRRGQEARLRCSPMKGHSHVYWYRQLPEEGLKFMVYLQKENIIDESGMPKERFSAEFPKEGPSILRIQQVVRGDSAAYFCASSPEGETQYFGPGTRLLVL.

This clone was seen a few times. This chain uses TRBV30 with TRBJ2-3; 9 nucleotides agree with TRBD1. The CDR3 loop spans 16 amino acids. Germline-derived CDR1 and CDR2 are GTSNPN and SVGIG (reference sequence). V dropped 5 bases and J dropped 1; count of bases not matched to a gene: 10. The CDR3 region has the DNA TGTGCCTGGGGACAGGGGTCAGGAGGGGGCACAGATACGCAGTATTTT. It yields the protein CAWGQGSGGGTDTQYF.

The CDR3 here is CASSPRDRHNSPLHF. The CDR3 nucleotides read TGTGCCAGCAGTCCAAGGGACAGACATAATTCACCCCTCCACTTT. This sequence joins TRBV28 and TRBJ1-6; 7 bases agree with TRBD1. V was clipped by 5 bases and J by 5 bases; unmatched bases: 6. Germline V gene data show CDR1 as MDHEN and CDR2 as SYDVKM. CDR3 size: 15 residues.

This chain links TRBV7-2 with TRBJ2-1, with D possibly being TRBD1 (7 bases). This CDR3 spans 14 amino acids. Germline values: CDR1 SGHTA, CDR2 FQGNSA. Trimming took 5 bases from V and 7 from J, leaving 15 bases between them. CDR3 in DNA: TGTGCCAGCAGCCCAGGGGGAGGCATTAATGAGCAGTTCTTC. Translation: CASSPGGGINEQFF.

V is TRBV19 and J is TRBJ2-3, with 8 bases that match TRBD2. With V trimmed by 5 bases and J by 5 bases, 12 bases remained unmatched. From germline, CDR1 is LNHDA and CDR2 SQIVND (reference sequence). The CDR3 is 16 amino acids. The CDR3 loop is CASSLGPGTSEDTQYF. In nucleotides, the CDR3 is TGTGCCAGTAGTCTTGGCCCCGGGACTAGTGAAGATACGCAGTATTTT.

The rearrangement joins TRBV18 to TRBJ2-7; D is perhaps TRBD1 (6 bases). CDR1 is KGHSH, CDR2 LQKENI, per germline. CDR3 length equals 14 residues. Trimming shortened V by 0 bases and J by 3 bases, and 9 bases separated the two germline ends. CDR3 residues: CASSPPSQGYEQYF. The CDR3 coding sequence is TGTGCCAGCTCACCACCGTCACAGGGCTACGAGCAGTACTTC. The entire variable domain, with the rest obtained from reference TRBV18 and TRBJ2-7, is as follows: NAGVMQNPRHLVRRRGQEARLRCSPMKGHSHVYWYRQLPEEGLKFMVYLQKENIIDESGMPKERFSAEFPKEGPSILRIQQVVRGDSAAYFCASSPPSQGYEQYFGPGTRLTVT.

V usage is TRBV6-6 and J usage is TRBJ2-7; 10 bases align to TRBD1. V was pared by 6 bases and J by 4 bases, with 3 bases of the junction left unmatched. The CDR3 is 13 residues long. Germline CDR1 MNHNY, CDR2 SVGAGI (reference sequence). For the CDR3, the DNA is TGTGCCAGCAGGACAGGGGGCGCTTACGAGCAGTACTTC. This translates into CASRTGGAYEQYF.

This chain's CDR3 is CAISKTGGGTDTQYF. DNA for the CDR3: TGTGCCATCAGTAAGACAGGGGGTGGCACAGATACGCAGTATTTT. V gene TRBV10-3 combines with J gene TRBJ2-3; 9 nucleotides agree with TRBD1. Germline CDR1 is ENHRY and CDR2 is SYGVKD. Trimming at V came to 5 bases and at J to 1 base, leaving 4 bases not matched to a gene. This CDR3 is 15 amino acids long.

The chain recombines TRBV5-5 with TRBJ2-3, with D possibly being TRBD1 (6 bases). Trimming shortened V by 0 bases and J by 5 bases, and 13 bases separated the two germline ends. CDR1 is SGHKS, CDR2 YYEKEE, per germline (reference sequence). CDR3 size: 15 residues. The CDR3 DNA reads TGTGCCAGCAGCTTGGCAGGGGCCCAGGGAGATACGCAGTATTTT. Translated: CASSLAGAQGDTQYF.

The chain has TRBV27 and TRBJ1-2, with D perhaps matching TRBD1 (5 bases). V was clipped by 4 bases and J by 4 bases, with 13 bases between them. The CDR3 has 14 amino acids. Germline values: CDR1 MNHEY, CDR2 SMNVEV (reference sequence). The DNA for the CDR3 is TGTGCCAGCAGTTCCAGGGCCGCCGGCTATGGCTACACCTTC. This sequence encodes CASSSRAAGYGYTF.

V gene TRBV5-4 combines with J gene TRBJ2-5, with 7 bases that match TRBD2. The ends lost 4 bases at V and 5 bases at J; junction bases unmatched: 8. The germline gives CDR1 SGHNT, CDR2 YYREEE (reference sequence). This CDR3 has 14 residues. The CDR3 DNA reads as TGTGCCAGCAGCCTTCAGGGCGGGGGTGAGACCCAGTACTTC. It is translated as CASSLQGGGETQYF.

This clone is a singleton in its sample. CDR3 residues: CASSLAQNSPLHF. The CDR3 DNA sequence: TGTGCCAGCAGCTTGGCCCAGAATTCACCCCTCCACTTT. This rearrangement joins TRBV5-6 to TRBJ1-6, with no clear D. CDR1 and CDR2 from the germline V gene are SGHDT and YYEEEE. There are 13 residues in the CDR3. V gave up 0 bases and J gave up 7 bases, with 5 bases separating them.

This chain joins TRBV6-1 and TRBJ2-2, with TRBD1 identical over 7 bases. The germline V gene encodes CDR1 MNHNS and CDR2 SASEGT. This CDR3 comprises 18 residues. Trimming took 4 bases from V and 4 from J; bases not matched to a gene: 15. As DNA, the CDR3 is TGTGCCAGCAGTGCAGCTCTAAAGACAGGGCTTGGCACCGGGGAGCTGTTTTTT. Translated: CASSAALKTGLGTGELFF.

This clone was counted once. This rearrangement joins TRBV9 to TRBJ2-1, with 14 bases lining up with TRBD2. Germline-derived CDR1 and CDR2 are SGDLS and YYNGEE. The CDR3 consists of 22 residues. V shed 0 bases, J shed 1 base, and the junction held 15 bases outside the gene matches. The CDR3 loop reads CASSVEGSSPTSGRGSYNEQFF. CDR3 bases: TGTGCCAGCAGCGTAGAGGGTTCGAGTCCGACTAGCGGGAGGGGTTCCTACAATGAGCAGTTCTTC.

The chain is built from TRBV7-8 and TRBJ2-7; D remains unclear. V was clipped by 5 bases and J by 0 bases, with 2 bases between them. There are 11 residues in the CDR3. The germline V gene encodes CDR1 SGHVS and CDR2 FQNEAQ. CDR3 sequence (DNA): TGTGCCAGCAGCCACTCCTACGAGCAGTACTTC. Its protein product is CASSHSYEQYF.